These T cell receptor beta chains were read from a single sample in a study of T cell changes during pregnancy in multiple sclerosis. Only in-frame clones appear in the TCRdb table, and some are missing; sequencing was by immunoSEQ multiplex PCR. This repertoire shows roughly 48,000 clones, about 92% found once; its top ten account for 0.91%. The sequencing used CD4+ T cells from peripheral blood mononuclear cells, collected in the second trimester of pregnancy. Source of these receptors: a female donor in good health, enrolled as a control in a pregnancy study. The conserved cysteine and the conserved F or W are not part of the CDR3 here. Expanded clones are given a class, and other clones once, few, many or no size at all.

v_call,clone_size,j_call,cdr3_aa
TRBV7-2,NA,TRBJ2-1,ASSLTPPGLAGYNEQF
TRBV6-6,NA,TRBJ2-2,ASSYSIGGYTGELF
TRBV5-1,once,TRBJ1-1,ASSLQGSTEAF
TRBV5-1,NA,TRBJ2-3,ASTPQGNTDTQY
TRBV5-1,NA,TRBJ2-7,ASSFRQGTYEQY
TRBV18,NA,TRBJ1-5,ASSDSYNQPQH
TRBV5-1,NA,TRBJ1-1,ASSAQGAMNTEAF
TRBV5-4,NA,TRBJ2-1,ASSFGTSGFYEQF
TRBV27,NA,TRBJ1-5,ASSPSLLGNQPQH
TRBV7-9,NA,TRBJ2-7,ASSPGQSGFNEQY
TRBV25-1,NA,TRBJ2-7,ASRGKDVAYEQY
TRBV13,NA,TRBJ1-1,ASSLGAGGAF
TRBV28,NA,TRBJ2-2,ASSTLATGELF
TRBV28,NA,TRBJ1-1,ASSDPQGTGYTEAF
TRBV9,NA,TRBJ2-1,ASSRGFAGKLHEQF
TRBV4-2,NA,TRBJ1-4,ASSRDRGYSNEKLF
TRBV11-3,NA,TRBJ1-2,ASSSETGRDHPYGYT
TRBV5-1,NA,TRBJ2-3,ASSYLDAGGGDTQY
TRBV6-1,NA,TRBJ1-6,ASNFIEVNNSPLH
TRBV6-1,NA,TRBJ1-1,ASSAIQMNTEAF
TRBV11-2,NA,TRBJ2-7,ASSLGQNPRNYEQY
TRBV5-1,NA,TRBJ2-5,ASSLQETQY
TRBV21-1,NA,TRBJ2-5,CSSGETQY
TRBV12-5,NA,TRBJ1-5,ASGSPGEGRNQPQH
TRBV4-3,NA,TRBJ2-3,ASSQEVRTDTQY
TRBV5-1,NA,TRBJ1-2,ASSQGVGARGYT
TRBV5-1,NA,TRBJ2-5,ASSTRDRDGRQETQY
TRBV19,once,TRBJ2-5,ASSQEGQGFETQY
TRBV5-1,NA,TRBJ2-3,ASRREGVDTQY
TRBV7-2,NA,TRBJ1-1,ASSPRGGHTEAF
TRBV10-3,few,TRBJ2-7,AISELGSGMEQY
TRBV9,NA,TRBJ2-3,ASSPDTPNTDTQY
TRBV28,NA,TRBJ2-7,ASSSVGTRLTYEQY
TRBV7-8,NA,TRBJ2-7,ASSLAGAGGSVEQY
TRBV10-3,NA,TRBJ1-5,AISGGQGNQPQH
TRBV29-1,NA,TRBJ2-6,SVTTGVNGANVLT
TRBV28,NA,TRBJ2-1,ASKRAGGMQF
TRBV19,NA,TRBJ2-4,ASSMGLVNIQY
TRBV2,NA,TRBJ1-5,ASSEQGRGQPQH
TRBV25-1,NA,TRBJ1-4,ASSHQDRKLF
TRBV29-1,few,TRBJ1-5,SVGGTGGKPQH
TRBV6-1,NA,TRBJ1-2,ASSATGGRHGYT
TRBV28,NA,TRBJ1-1,ASSFPDAGEAF
TRBV5-4,NA,TRBJ2-3,ASSPGDTQY
TRBV4-3,NA,TRBJ2-5,ASSQEGGMGETQY
TRBV7-3,NA,TRBJ1-1,ASSLRGNTEAF
TRBV7-2,NA,TRBJ2-7,ASSEDRGNYEQY
TRBV7-3,NA,TRBJ2-1,ASSLGLAGDEQF
TRBV5-4,NA,TRBJ2-5,ASRYGTSGRGETQY
TRBV2,NA,TRBJ2-7,ASTEGQDSYEQY
TRBV4-2,NA,TRBJ1-1,ASSQGATANTEAF
TRBV12-5,NA,TRBJ1-2,ASGFVSGGANYGYT
TRBV18,NA,TRBJ2-7,ASSPIPSRSYEQY
TRBV28,NA,TRBJ1-2,ASSSTGTGGYT
TRBV19,once,TRBJ1-2,ASSTYLGGYT
TRBV10-3,NA,TRBJ2-3,AISEVAGGTDTQY
TRBV6-1,NA,TRBJ1-1,ASREQGMNTEAF
TRBV4-3,NA,TRBJ2-1,ASSQLAGETWNEQF
TRBV5-4,NA,TRBJ2-5,ASRSVGGAWETQY